Following are 3 T cell receptor beta chains from one sample sequenced in a study of blood T cell repertoires in COVID-19. Sequenced by immunoSEQ multiplex PCR; TCRdb stores in-frame clones only, minus some. Here the sample spans about 52,000 clones, about 91% being singletons. Material: peripheral blood. All receptors come from a man aged 50-59 years with active COVID-19.

The chain has TRBV29-1 and TRBJ2-1, with D possibly matching TRBD1 (5 bases). V was cut by 5 bases and J by 7 bases, with 18 bases left in between. Germline CDR1 reads SQVTM; CDR2 reads ANQGSEA. The CDR3 spans 14 residues. This CDR3 is CSVKVGRVGNEQFF. CDR3 sequence (DNA): TGCAGCGTTAAGGTTGGCAGGGTTGGTAATGAGCAGTTCTTC.

This chain joins TRBV27 and TRBJ2-7, with 11 bases identical to TRBD2. The CDR3 consists of 17 residues. The V segment lost 0 bases and the J segment 3 bases; nucleotides outside the gene matches: 7. The V gene's germline CDR1 is MNHEY and CDR2 SMNVEV (reference sequence). The CDR3 DNA follows: TGTGCCAGCAGTTTATCGATAAGCGGGACTAGCGGCTACGAGCAGTACTTC. It encodes CASSLSISGTSGYEQYF.

This clone was observed once. The chain couples TRBV7-9 to TRBJ2-5, with 11 nucleotides matching TRBD2. This CDR3 comprises 15 residues. The V and J ends lost 1 base and 4 bases, in that order; junction bases with no gene match: 2. Germline CDR1 SEHNR, CDR2 FQNEAQ (reference sequence). CDR3 in amino acids: CASSLELAGGETQYF. The CDR3 coding sequence is TGTGCCAGCAGCTTAGAGCTAGCGGGGGGAGAGACCCAGTACTTC.